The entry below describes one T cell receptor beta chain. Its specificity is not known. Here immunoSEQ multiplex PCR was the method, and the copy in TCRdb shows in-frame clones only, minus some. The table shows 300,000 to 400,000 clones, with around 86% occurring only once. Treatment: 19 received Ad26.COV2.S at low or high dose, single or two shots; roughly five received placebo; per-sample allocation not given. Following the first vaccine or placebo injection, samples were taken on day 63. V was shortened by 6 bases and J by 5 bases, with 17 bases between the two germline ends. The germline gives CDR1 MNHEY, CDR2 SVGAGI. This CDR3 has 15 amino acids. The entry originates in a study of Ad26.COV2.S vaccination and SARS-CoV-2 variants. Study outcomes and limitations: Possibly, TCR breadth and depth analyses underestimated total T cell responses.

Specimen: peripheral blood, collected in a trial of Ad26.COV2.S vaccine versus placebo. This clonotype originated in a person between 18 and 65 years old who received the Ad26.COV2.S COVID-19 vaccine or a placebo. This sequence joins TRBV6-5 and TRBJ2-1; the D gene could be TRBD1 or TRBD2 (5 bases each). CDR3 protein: CASSLMGTVNNEQFF. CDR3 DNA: TGTGCCAGCAGCTTGATGGGGACCGTTAACAATGAGCAGTTCTTC.